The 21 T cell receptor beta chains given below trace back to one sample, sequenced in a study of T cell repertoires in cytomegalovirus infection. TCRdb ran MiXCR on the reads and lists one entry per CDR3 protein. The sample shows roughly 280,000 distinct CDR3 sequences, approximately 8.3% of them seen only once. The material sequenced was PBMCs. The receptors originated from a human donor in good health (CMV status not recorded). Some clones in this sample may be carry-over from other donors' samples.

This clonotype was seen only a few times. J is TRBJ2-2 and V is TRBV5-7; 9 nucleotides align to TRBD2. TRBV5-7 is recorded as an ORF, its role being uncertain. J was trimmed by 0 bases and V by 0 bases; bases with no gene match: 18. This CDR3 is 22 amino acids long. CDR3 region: CASSLANFSGLASETNTGELFF. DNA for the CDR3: TGTGCCAGCAGCTTGGCCAACTTCTCCGGACTAGCGTCCGAGACGAACACCGGGGAGCTGTTTTTT.

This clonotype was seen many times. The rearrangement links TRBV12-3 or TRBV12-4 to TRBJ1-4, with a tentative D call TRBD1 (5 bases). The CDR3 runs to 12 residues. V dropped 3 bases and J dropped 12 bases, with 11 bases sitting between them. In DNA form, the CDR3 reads TGTGCCAGCAGTTTGGGGGGATCCCAACTGTTTTTT. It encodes CASSLGGSQLFF.

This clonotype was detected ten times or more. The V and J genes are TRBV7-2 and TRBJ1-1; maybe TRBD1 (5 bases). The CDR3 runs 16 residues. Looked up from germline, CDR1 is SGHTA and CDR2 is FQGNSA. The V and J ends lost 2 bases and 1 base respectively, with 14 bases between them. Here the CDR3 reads CASSLRMGQSNTEAFF. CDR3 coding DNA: TGTGCCAGCAGCTTAAGGATGGGGCAGTCGAACACTGAAGCTTTCTTT.

In DNA, the CDR3 is TGTGCCACCAGTGATTTCGCCGGGACAGGGGACGAGACCCAGTACTTC. Translated: CATSDFAGTGDETQYF. The J gene is TRBJ2-5, the V gene TRBV24-1; TRBD1 agrees at 10 bases. Germline CDR1 and CDR2: KGHDR and SFDVKD. V was pared by 1 base and J by 5 bases, with 6 bases of the junction left unmatched. The CDR3 consists of 16 residues.

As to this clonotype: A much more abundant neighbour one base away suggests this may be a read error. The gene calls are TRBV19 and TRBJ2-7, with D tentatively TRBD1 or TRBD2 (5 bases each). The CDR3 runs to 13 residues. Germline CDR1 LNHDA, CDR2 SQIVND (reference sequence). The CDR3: CVSSPMGETEQYF. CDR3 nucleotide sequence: TGTGTCAGTAGTCCCATGGGGGAGACCGAGCAGTACTTC.

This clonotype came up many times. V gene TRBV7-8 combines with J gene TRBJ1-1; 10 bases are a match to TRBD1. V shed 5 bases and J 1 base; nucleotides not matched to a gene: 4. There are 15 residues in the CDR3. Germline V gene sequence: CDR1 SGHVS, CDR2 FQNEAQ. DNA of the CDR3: TGTGCCAGCAGCCGGGACAGGGGATCGAACACTGAAGCTTTCTTT. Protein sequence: CASSRDRGSNTEAFF.

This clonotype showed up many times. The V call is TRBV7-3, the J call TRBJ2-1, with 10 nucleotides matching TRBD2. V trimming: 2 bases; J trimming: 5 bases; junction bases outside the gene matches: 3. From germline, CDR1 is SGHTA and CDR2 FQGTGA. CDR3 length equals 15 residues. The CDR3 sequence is CASSLVSGGNNEQFF. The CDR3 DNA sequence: TGTGCCAGCAGCTTAGTTAGCGGGGGGAACAATGAGCAGTTCTTC.

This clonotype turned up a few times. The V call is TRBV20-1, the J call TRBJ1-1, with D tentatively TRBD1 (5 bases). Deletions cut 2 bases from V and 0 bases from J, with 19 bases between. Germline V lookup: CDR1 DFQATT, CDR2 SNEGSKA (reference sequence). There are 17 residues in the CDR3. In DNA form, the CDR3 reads TGCAGTGCTAGACTACAGACTGGGGGAGTTATGAACACTGAAGCTTTCTTT. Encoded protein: CSARLQTGGVMNTEAFF.

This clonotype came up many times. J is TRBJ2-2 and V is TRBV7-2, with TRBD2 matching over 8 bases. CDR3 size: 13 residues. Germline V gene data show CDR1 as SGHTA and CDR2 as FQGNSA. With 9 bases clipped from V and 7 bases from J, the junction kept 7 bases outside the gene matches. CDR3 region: CASATSVVGELFF. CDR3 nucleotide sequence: TGTGCCAGTGCGACTAGCGTTGTCGGGGAGCTGTTTTTT.

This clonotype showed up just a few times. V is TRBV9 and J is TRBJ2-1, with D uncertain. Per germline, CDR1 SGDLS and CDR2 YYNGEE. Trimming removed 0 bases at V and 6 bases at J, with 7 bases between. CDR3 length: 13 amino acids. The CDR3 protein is CASSVAPSNEQFF. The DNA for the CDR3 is TGTGCCAGCAGCGTAGCCCCTAGCAATGAGCAGTTCTTC. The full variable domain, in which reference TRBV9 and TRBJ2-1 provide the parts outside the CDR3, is DSGVTQTPKHLITATGQRVTLRCSPRSGDLSVYWYQQSLDQGLQFLIQYYNGEERAKGNILERFSAQQFPDLHSELNLSSLELGDSALYFCASSVAPSNEQFFGPGTRLTVL.

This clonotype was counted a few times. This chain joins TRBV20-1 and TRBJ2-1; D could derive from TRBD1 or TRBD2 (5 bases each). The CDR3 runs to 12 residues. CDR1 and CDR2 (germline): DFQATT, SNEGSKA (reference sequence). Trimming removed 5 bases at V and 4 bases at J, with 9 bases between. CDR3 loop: CSAGTRYNEQFF. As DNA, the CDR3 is TGCAGTGCTGGGACCCGATACAATGAGCAGTTCTTC.

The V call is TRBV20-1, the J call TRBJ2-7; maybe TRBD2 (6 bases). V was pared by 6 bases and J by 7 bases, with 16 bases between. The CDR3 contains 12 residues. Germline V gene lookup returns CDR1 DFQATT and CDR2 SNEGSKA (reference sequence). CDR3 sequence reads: CSAPTQAGEQYF. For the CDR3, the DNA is TGCAGTGCGCCGACCCAGGCGGGGGAGCAGTACTTC.

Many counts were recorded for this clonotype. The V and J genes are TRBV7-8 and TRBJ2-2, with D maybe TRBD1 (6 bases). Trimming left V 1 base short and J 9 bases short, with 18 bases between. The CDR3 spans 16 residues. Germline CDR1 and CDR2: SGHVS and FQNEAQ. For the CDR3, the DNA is TGTGCCAGCAGCTTAGGGATAGGACAGCCTGCCCGGGAGCTGTTTTTT. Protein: CASSLGIGQPARELFF. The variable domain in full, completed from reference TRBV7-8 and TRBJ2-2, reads GAGVSQSPRYKVAKRGQDVALRCDPISGHVSLFWYQQALGQGPEFLTYFQNEAQLDKSGLPSDRFFAERPEGSVSTLKIQRTQQEDSAVYLCASSLGIGQPARELFFGEGSRLTVL.

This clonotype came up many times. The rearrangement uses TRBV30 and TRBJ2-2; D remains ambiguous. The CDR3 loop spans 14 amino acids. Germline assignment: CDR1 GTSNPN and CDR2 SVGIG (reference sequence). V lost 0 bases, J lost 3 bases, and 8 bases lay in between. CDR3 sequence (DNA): TGTGCCTGGAGTGTATGGGATTACACCGGGGAGCTGTTTTTT. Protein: CAWSVWDYTGELFF. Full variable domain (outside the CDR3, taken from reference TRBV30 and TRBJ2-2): SQTIHQWPATLVQPVGSPLSLECTVEGTSNPNLYWYRQAAGRGLQLLFYSVGIGQISSEVPQNLSASRPQDRQFILSSKKLLLSDSGFYLCAWSVWDYTGELFFGEGSRLTVL.

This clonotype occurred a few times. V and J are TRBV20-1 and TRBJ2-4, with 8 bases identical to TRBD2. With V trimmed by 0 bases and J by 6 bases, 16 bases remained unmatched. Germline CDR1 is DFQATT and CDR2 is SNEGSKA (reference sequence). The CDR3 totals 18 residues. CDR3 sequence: CSARDIVIAGPQLNIQYF. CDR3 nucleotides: TGCAGTGCTAGAGATATTGTAATAGCGGGACCACAATTAAACATTCAGTACTTC.

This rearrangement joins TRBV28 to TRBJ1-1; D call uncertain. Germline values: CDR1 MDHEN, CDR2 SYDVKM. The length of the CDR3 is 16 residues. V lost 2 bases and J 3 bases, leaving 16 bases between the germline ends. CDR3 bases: TGTGCCAGCAGTTTACCGCCGGGGTCTAGTCACACTGAAGCTTTCTTT. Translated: CASSLPPGSSHTEAFF.

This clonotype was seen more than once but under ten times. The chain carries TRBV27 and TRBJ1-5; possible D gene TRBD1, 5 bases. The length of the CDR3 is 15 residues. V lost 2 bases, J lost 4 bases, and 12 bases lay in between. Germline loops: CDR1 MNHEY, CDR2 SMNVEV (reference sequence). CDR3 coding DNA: TGTGCCAGCAGTTTAGCGCAGGGACCTAATCAGCCCCAGCATTTT. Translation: CASSLAQGPNQPQHF.

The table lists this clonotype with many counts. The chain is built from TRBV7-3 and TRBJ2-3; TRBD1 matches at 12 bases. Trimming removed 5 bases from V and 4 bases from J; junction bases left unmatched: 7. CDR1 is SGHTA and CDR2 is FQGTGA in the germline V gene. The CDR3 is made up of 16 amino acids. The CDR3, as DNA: TGTGCCAGCAGCCTTGGGACAGGGGGCGTCGCAGATACGCAGTATTTT. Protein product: CASSLGTGGVADTQYF.

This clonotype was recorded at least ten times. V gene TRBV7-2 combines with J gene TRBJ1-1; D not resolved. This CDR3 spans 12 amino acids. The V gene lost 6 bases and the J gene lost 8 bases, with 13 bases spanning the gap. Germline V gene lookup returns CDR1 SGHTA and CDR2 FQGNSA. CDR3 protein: CASRMGYSEAFF. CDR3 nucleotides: TGTGCCAGCAGAATGGGTTACAGCGAAGCTTTCTTT.

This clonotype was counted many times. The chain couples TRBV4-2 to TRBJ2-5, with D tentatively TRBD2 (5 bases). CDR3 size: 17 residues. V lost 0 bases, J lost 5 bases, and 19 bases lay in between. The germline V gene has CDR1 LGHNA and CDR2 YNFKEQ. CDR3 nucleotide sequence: TGTGCCAGCAGCCAAGATGGGGTGAGGGCCCCCGGGGAGACCCAGTACTTC. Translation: CASSQDGVRAPGETQYF.

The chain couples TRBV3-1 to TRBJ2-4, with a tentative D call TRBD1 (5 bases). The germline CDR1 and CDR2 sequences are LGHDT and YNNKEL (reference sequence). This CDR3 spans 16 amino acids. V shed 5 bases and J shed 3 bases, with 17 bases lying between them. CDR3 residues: CASSNGQLRGKNIQYF. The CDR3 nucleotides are TGTGCCAGCAGCAACGGCCAACTTAGGGGCAAAAACATTCAGTACTTC. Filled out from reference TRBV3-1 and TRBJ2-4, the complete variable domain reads DTAVSQTPKYLVTQMGNDKSIKCEQNLGHDTMYWYKQDSKKFLKIMFSYNNKELIINETVPNRFSPKSPDKAHLNLHINSLELGDSAVYFCASSNGQLRGKNIQYFGAGTRLSVL.